Shown below are 2 T cell receptor beta chains from a single sample sequenced in a study of a mutant IDH1 vaccine in newly diagnosed glioma. No cognate antigen is known for these TCRs. As to time point: week 5, during vaccination. Each vaccine dose was 300 ug of mutant IDH1 20-mer peptide, with topical imiquimod. The method was immunoSEQ multiplex PCR; TCRdb's version includes in-frame clones alone and lacks a portion of them. The sample contains about 56,000 clones, about nine tenths of which appear only once. The source material was PBMCs, sampled from a glioma patient whose treatment included an IDH1 peptide vaccine. The origin of the receptors is a woman aged 40 to 50 with glioma.

The rearrangement uses TRBV25-1 and TRBJ2-7, with TRBD2 as a possible D gene (5 bases). Trimming stripped 2 bases from V and 3 bases from J, with 5 bases between. The CDR3 totals 12 residues. Germline V lookup: CDR1 MGHDK, CDR2 SYGVNS. The CDR3 DNA is TGTGCCAGCAGTGAACGGGACTACGAGCAGTACTTC. This gives the protein CASSERDYEQYF.

J is TRBJ1-4 and V is TRBV19, with D possibly matching TRBD1 (6 bases). Trimming took off 3 bases at V and 7 bases at J, with 12 bases between the two ends. Germline loops: CDR1 LNHDA, CDR2 SQIVND (reference sequence). The CDR3 sequence is 14 residues long. CDR3 nucleotide sequence: TGTGCCAGTAGTATCAGGGGCGCACGTGAAAAACTGTTTTTT. It translates to CASSIRGAREKLFF. The complete variable domain, with remaining parts taken from reference TRBV19 and TRBJ1-4, reads DGGITQSPKYLFRKEGQNVTLSCEQNLNHDAMYWYRQDPGQGLRLIYYSQIVNDFQKGDIAEGYSVSREKKESFPLTVTSAQKNPTAFYLCASSIRGAREKLFFGSGTQLSVL.